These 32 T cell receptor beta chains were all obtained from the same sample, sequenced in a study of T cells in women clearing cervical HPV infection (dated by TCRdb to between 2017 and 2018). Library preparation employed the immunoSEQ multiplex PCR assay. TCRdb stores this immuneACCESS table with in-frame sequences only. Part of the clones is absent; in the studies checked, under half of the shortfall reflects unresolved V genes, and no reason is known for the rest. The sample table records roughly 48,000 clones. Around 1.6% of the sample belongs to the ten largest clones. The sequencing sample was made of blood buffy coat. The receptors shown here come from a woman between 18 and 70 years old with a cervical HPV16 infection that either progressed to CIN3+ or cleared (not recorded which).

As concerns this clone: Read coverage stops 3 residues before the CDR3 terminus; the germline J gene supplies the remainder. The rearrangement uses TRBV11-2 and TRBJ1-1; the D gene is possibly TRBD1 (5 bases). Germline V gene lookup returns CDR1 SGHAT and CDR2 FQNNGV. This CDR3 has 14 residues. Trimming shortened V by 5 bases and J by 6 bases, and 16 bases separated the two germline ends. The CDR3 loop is CASSPPRLGAEAFF. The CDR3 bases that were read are TGTGCCAGCAGCCCCCCGCGCCTAGGGGCTGAA.

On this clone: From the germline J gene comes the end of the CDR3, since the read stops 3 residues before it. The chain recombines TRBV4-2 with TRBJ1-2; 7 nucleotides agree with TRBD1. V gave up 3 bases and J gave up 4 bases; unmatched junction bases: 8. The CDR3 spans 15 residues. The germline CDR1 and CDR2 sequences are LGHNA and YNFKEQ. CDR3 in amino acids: CASSQGTANIYGYTF. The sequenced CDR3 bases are TGTGCCAGCAGCCAGGGGACAGCAAATATCTATGGC.

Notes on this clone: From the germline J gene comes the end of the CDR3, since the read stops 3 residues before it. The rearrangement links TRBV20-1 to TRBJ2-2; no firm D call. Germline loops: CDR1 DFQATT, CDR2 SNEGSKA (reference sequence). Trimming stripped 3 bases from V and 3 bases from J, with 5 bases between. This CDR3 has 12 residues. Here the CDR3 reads CSASRDTGELFF. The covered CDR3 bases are TGCAGTGCTAGTCGGGACACCGGGGAG.

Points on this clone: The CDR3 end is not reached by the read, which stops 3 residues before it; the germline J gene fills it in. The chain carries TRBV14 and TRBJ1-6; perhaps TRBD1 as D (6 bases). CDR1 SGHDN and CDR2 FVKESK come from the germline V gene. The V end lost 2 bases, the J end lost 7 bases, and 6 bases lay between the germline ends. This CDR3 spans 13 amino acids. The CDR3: CASSQQGNSPLHF. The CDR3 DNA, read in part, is TGTGCCAGCAGCCAACAGGGGAATTCACCC. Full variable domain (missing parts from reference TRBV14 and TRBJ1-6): EAGVTQFPSHSVIEKGQTVTLRCDPISGHDNLYWYRRVMGKEIKFLLHFVKESKQDESGMPNNRFLAERTGGTYSTLKVQPAELEDSGVYFCASSQQGNSPLHFGNGTRLTVT.

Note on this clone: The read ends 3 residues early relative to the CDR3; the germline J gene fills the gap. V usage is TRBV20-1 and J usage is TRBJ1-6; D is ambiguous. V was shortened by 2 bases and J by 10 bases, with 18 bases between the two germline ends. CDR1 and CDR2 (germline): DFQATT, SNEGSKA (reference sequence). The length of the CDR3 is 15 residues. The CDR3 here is CSARSRPTLSSPLHF. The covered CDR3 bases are TGCAGTGCTAGATCGCGGCCGACTTTAAGCTCACCC.

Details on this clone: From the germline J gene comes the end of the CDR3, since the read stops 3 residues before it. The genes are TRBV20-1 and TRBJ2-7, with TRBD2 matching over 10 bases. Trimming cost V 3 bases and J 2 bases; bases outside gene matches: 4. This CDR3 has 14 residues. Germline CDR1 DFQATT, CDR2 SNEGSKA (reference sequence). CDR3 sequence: CSASPSGGPYEQYF. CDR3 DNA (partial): TGCAGTGCTAGTCCTAGCGGGGGCCCCTACGAG.

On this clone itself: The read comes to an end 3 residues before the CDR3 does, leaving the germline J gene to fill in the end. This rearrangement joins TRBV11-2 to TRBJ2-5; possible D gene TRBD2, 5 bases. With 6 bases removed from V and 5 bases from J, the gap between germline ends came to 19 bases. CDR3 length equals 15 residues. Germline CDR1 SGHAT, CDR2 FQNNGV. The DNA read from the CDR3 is TGTGCCAGCAGTAGAACGGTCGGCGGGCGGGAGACC. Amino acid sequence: CASSRTVGGRET. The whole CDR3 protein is CASSRTVGGRETQYF.

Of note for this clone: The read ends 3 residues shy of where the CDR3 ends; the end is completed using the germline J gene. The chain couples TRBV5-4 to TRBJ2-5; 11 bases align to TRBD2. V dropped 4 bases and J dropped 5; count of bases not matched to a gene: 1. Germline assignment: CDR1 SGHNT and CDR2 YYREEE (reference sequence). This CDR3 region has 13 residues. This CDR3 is CASSRLAGETQYF. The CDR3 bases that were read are TGTGCCAGCAGCCGACTAGCGGGGGAGACC.

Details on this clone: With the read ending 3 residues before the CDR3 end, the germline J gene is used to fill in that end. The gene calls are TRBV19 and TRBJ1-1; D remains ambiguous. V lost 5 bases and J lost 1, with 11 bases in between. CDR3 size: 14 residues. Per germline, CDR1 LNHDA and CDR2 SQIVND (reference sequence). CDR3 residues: CASSPPFPNTEAFF. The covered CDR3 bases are TGTGCCAGTAGTCCCCCCTTTCCGAACACTGAA. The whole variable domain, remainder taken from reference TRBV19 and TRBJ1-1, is DGGITQSPKYLFRKEGQNVTLSCEQNLNHDAMYWYRQDPGQGLRLIYYSQIVNDFQKGDIAEGYSVSREKKESFPLTVTSAQKNPTAFYLCASSPPFPNTEAFFGQGTRLTVV.

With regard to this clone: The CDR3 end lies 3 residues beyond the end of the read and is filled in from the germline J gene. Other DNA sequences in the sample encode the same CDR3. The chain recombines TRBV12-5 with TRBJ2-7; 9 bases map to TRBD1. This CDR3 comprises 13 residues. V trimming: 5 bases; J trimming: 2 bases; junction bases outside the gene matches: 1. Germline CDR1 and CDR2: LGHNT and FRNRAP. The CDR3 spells CASGRDRAYEQYF. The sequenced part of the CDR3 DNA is TGTGCTAGTGGTCGGGACAGGGCCTACGAG.

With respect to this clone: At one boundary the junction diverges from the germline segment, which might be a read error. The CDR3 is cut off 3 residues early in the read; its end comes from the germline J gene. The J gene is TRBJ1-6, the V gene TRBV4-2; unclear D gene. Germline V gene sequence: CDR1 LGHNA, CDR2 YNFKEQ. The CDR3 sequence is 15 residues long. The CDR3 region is CASRPRVSYNSPLHF. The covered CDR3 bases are TGCGCCAGCAGACCCCGCGTCTCCTATAATTCACCC.

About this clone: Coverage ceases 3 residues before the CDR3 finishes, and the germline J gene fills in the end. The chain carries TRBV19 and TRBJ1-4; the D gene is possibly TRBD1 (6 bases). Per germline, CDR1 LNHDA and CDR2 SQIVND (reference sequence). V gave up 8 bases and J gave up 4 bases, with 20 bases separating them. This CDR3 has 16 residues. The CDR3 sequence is CASASYPGANNEKLFF. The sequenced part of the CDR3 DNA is TGTGCCAGTGCCTCGTACCCAGGGGCGAATAATGAAAAA.

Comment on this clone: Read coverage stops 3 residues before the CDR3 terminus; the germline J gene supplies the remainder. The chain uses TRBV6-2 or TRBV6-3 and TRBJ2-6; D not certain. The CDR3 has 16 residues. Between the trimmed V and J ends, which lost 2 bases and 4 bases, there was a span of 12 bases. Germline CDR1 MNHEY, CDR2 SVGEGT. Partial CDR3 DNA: TGTGCCAGCAGTTACGAACGAGGCTCCGGGGCCAACGTC. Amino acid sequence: CASSYERGSGANV. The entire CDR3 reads CASSYERGSGANVLTF.

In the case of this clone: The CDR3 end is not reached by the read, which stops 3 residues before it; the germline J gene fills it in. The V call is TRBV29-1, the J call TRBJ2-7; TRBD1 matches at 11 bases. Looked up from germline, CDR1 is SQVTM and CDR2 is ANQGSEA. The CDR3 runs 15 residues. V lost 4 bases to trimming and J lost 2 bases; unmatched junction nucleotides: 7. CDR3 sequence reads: CSVAWDRGDPYEQYF. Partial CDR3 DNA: TGCAGCGTTGCCTGGGACAGGGGGGATCCCTACGAG.

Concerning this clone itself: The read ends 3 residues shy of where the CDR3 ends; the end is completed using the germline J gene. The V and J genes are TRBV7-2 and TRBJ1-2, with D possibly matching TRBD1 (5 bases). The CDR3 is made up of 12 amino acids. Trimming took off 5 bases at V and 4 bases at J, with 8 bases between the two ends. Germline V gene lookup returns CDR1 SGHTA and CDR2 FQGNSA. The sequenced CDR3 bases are TGTGCCAGCAGCGAGGACATCTATGGC. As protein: CASSEDIYG. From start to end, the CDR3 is CASSEDIYGYTF.

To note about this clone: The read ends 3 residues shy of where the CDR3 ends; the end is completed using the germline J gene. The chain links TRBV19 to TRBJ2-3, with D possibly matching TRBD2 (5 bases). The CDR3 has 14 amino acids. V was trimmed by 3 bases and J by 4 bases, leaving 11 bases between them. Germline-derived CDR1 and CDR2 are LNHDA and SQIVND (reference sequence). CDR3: CASSMGLASDTQYF. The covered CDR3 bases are TGTGCCAGTAGTATGGGTCTAGCATCAGATACG.

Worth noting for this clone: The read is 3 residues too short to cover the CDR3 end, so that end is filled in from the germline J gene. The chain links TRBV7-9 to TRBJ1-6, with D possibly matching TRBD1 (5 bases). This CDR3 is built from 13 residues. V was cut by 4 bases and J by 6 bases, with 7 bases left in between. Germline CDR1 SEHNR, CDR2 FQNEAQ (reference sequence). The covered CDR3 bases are TGTGCCAGCAGCTCTAGGGGTAATTCACCC. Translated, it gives CASSSRGNSP. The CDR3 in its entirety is CASSSRGNSPLHF.

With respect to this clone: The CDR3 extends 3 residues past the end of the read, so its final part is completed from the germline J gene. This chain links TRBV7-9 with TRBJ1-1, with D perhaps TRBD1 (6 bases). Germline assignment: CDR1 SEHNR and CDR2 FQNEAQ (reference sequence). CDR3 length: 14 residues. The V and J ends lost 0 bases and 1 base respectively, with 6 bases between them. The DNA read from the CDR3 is TGTGCCAGCAGCTTAGCAGGGGGGAACACTGAA. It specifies CASSLAGGNTE. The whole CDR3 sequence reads CASSLAGGNTEAFF.

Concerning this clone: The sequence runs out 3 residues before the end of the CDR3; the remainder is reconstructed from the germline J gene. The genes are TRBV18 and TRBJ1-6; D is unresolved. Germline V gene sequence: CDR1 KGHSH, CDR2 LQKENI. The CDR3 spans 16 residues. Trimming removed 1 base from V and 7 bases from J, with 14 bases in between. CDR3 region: CASSPLSGSGNSPLHF. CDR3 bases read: TGTGCCAGCTCACCACTCTCGGGGAGTGGGAATTCACCC.

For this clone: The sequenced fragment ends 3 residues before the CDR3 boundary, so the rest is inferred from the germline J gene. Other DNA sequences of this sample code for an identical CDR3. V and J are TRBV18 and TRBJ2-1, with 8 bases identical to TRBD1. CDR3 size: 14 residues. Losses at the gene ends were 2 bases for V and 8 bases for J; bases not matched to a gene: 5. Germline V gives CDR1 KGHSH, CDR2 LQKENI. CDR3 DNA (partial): TGTGCCAGCTCACCAGTCGACAGGGGTCATGAG. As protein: CASSPVDRGHE. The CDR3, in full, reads CASSPVDRGHEQFF.

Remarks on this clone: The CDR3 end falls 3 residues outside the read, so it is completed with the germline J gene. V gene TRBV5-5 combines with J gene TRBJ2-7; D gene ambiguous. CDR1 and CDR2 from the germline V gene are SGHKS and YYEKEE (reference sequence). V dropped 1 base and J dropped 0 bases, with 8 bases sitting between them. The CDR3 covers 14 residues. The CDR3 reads CASSLPLSSYEQYF. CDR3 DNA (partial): TGTGCCAGCAGCTTGCCCCTCTCCTCCTACGAG.

The CDR3 sequence: CASSLAQGVETQYF. The part of the CDR3 DNA that was read is TGTGCCAGCAGCTTAGCACAGGGGGTCGAGACC. The chain employs TRBV7-2 and TRBJ2-5; 8 bases are shared with TRBD1. The CDR3 is cut off 3 residues early in the read; its end comes from the germline J gene. Germline V gene sequence: CDR1 SGHTA, CDR2 FQGNSA. The ends lost 0 bases at V and 5 bases at J; junction bases unmatched: 2. The CDR3 loop spans 14 amino acids.

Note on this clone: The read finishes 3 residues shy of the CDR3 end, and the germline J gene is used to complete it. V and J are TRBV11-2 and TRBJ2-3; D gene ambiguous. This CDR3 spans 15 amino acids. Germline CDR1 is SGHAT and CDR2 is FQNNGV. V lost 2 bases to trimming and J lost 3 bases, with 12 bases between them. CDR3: CASSLSGRRTDTQYF. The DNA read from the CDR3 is TGTGCCAGCAGCTTATCAGGTCGGAGAACAGATACG.

The CDR3 spells CASSPLAGATQETQYF. CDR3 DNA, as far as it was read: TGTGCCAGCTCACCACTAGCGGGGGCTACCCAAGAGACC. The gene calls are TRBV18 and TRBJ2-5; TRBD2 aligns across 9 bases. The read is 3 residues too short to cover the CDR3 end, so that end is filled in from the germline J gene. Germline lookup yields CDR1 KGHSH and CDR2 LQKENI. The CDR3 runs to 16 residues. With V trimmed by 1 base and J by 1 base, 4 bases remained unmatched.

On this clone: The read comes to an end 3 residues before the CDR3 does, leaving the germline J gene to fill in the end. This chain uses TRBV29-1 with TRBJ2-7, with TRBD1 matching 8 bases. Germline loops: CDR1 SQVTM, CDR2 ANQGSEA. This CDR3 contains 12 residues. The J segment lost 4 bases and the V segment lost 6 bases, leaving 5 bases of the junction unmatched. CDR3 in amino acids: CSVRTGSYEQYF. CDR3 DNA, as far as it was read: TGCAGCGTCCGGACAGGGAGTTACGAG.

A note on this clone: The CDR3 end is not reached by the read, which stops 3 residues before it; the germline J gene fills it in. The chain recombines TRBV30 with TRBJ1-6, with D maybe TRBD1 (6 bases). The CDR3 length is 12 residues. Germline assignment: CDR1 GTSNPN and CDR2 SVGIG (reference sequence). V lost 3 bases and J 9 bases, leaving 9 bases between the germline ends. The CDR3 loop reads CAWRQGRSPLHF. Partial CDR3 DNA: TGTGCCTGGAGACAGGGACGTTCACCC.

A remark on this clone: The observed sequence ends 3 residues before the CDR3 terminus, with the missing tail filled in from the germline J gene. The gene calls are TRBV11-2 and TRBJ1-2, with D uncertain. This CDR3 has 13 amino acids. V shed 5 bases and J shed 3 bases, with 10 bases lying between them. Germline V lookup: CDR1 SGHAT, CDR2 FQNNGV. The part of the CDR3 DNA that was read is TGTGCCAGCAGCCTTCGAGACTACTATGGC. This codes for CASSLRDYYG. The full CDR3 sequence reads CASSLRDYYGYTF.

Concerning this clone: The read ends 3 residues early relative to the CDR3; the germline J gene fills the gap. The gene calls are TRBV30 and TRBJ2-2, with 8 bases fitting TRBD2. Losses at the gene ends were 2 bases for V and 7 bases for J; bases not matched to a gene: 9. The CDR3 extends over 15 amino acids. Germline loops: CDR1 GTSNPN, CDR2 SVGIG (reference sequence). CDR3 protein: CAWSWTSGGVGELFF. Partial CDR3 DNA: TGTGCCTGGAGTTGGACGAGCGGGGGTGTCGGGGAG.

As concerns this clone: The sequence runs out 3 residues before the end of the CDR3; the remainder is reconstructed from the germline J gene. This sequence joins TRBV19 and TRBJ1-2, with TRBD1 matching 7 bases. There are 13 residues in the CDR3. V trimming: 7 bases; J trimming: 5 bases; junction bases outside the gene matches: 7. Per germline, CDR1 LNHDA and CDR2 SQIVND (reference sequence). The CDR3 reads CASKTGPNYGYTF. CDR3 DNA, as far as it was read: TGTGCCAGTAAGACAGGGCCAAATTATGGC.

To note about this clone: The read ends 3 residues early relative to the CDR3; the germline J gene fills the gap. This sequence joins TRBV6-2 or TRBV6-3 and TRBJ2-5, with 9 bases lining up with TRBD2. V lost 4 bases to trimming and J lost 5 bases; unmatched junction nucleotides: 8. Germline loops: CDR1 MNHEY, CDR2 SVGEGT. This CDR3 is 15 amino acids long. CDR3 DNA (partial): TGTGCCAGCAGTTGGGCGGGGGGGCCTCGGGAGACC. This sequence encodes CASSWAGGPRET. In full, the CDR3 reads CASSWAGGPRETQYF.

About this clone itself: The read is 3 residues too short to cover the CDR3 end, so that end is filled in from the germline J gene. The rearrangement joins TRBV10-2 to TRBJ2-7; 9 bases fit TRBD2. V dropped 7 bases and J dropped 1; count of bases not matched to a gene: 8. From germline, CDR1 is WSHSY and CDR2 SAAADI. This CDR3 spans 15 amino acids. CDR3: CASIIAGEGSYEQYF. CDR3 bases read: TGCGCCAGCATTATAGCGGGGGAGGGATCCTACGAG.

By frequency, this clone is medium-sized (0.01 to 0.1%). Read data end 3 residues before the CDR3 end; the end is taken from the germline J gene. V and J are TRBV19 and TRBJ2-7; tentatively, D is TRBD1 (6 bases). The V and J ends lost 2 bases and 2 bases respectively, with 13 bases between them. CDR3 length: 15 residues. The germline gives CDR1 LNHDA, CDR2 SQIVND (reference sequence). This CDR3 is CASSIRRGSTYEQYF. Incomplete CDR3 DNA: TGTGCCAGTAGTATACGCAGGGGCTCAACCTACGAG.